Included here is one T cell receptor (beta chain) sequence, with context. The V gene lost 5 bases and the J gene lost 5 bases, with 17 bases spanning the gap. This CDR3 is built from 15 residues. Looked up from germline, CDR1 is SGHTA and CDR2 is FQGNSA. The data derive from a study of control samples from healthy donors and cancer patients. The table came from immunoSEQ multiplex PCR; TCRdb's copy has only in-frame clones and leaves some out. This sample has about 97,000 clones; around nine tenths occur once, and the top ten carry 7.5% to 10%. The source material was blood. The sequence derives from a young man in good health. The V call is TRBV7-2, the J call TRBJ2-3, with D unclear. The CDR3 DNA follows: TGTGCCAGCAGCCCGTTCCCTCGAGGAAGAGATACGCAGTATTTT. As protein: CASSPFPRGRDTQYF.